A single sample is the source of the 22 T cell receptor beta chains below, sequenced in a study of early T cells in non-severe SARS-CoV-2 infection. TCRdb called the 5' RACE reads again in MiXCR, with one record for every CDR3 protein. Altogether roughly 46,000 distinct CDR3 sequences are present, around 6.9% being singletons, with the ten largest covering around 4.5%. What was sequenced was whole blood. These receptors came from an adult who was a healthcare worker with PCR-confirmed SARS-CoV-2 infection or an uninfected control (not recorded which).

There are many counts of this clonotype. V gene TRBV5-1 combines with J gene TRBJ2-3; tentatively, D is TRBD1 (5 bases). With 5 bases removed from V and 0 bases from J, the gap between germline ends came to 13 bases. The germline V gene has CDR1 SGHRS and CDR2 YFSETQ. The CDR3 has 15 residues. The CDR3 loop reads CASRDVGASTDTQYF. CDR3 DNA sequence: TGCGCCAGCAGGGACGTTGGGGCTAGCACAGATACGCAGTATTTT.

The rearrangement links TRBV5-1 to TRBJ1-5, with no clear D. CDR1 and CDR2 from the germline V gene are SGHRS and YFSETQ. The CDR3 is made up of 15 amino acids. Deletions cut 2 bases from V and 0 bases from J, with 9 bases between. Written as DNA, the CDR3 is TGCGCCAGCAGCTTCAACAGTTATAGCAATCAGCCCCAGCATTTT. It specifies CASSFNSYSNQPQHF. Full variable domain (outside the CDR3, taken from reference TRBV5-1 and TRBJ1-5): KAGVTQTPRYLIKTRGQQVTLSCSPISGHRSVSWYQQTPGQGLQFLFEYFSETQRNKGNFPGRFSGRQFSNSRSEMNVSTLELGDSALYLCASSFNSYSNQPQHFGDGTRLSIL.

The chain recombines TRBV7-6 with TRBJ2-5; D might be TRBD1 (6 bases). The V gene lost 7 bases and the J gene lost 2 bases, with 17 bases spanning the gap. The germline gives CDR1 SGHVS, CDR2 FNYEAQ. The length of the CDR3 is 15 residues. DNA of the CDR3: TGTGCCAGCAAACCGGGACACCGACTACAAGAGACCCAGTACTTC. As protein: CASKPGHRLQETQYF.

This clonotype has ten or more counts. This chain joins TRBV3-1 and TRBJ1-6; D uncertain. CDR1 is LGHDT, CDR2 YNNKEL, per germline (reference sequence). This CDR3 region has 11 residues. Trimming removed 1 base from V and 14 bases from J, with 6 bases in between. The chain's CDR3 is CASSQGGTLHF. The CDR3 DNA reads TGTGCCAGCAGCCAAGGAGGGACCCTCCACTTT.

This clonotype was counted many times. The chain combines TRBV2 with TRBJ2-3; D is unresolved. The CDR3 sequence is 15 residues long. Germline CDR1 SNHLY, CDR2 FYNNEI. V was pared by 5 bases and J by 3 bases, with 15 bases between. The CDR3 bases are TGTGCCAGCAGTCCTGTTGGGCTCGGGACAGATACGCAGTATTTT. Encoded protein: CASSPVGLGTDTQYF. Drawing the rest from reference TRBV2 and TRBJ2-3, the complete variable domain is EPEVTQTPSHQVTQMGQEVILRCVPISNHLYFYWYRQILGQKVEFLVSFYNNEISEKSEIFDDQFSVERPDGSNFTLKIRSTKLEDSAMYFCASSPVGLGTDTQYFGPGTRLTVL.

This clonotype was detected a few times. The CDR3 here is CASSVSGASYEQYF. The CDR3 coding sequence is TGTGCCAGCAGCGTTTCAGGGGCGAGTTACGAGCAGTACTTC. The V gene is TRBV9, the J gene TRBJ2-7; a possible D gene is TRBD1 (6 bases). This CDR3 has 14 amino acids. The V and J ends lost 2 bases and 4 bases respectively, with 13 bases between them. Germline values: CDR1 SGDLS, CDR2 YYNGEE.

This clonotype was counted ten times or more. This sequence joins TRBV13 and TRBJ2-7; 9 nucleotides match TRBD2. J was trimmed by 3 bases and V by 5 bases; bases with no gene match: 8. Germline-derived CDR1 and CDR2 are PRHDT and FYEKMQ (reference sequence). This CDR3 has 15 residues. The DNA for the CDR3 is TGTGCCAGCAGCGGACCCTCTAGCGGGGACTACGAGCAGTACTTC. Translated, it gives CASSGPSSGDYEQYF.

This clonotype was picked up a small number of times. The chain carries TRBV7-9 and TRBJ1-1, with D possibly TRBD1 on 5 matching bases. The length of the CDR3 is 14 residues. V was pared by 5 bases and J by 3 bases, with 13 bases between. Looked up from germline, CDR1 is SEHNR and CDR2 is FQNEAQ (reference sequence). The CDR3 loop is CASSLLGGDTEAFF. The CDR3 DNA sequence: TGTGCCAGCAGCCTTCTGGGGGGAGACACTGAAGCTTTCTTT.

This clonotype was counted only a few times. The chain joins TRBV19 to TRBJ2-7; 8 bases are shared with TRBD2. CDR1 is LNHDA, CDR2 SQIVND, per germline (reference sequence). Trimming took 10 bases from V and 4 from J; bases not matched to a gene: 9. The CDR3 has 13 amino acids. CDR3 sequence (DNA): TGTGCCACAGAGGCCGGCGGGGGGTACGAGCAGTACTTC. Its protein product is CATEAGGGYEQYF.

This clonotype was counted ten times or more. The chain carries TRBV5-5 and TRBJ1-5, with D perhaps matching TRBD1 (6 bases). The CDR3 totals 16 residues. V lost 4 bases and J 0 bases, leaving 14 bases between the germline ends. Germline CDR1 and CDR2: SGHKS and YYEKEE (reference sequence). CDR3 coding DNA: TGTGCCAGCAGCATCGGGACACCTTATAGCAATCAGCCCCAGCATTTT. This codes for CASSIGTPYSNQPQHF.

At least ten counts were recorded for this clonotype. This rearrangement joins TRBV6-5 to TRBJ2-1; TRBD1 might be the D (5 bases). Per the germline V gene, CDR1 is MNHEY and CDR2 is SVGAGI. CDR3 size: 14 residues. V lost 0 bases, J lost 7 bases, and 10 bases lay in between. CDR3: CASSYSGAINEQFF. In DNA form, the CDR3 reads TGTGCCAGCAGTTACTCAGGGGCGATAAATGAGCAGTTCTTC.

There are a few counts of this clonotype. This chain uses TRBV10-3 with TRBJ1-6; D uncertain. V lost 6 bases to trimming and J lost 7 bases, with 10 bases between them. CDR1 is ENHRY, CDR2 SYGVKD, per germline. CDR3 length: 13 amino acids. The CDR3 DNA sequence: TGTGCCATCAGCCAGACGGGGAATTCACCCCTCCACTTT. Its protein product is CAISQTGNSPLHF.

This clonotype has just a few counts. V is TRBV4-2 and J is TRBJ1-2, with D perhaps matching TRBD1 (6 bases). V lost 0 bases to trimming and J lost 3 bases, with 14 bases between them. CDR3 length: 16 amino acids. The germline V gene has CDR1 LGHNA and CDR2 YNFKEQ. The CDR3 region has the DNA TGTGCCAGCAGCCAAGATCTTAACAGGGAGGACTATGGCTACACCTTC. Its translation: CASSQDLNREDYGYTF.

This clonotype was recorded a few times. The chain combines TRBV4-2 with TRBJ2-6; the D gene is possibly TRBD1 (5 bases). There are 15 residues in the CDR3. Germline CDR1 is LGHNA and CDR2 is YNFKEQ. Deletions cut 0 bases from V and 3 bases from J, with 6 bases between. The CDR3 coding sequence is TGTGCCAGCAGCCAAGACAGGGATGGGGCCAACGTCCTGACTTTC. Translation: CASSQDRDGANVLTF.

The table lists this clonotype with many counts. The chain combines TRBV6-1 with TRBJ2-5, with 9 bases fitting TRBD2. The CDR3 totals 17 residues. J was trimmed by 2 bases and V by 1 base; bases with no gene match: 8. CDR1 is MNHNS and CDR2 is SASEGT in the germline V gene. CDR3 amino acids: CASSEDRSGGSQETQYF. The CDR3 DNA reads TGTGCCAGCAGTGAAGATAGGAGCGGGGGGTCGCAAGAGACCCAGTACTTC.

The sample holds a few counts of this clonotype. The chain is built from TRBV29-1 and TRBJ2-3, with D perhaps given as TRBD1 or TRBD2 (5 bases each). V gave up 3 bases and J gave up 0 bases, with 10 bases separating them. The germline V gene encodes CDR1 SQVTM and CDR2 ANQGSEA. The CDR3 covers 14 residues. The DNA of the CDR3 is TGCAGCGTTGATGAAGGGGACAGCACAGATACGCAGTATTTT. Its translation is CSVDEGDSTDTQYF.

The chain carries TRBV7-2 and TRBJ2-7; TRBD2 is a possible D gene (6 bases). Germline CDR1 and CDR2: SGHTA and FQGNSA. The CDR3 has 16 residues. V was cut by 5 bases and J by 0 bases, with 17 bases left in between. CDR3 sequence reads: CASSPGRGRSSYEQYF. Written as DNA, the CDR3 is TGTGCCAGCAGCCCGGGGCGGGGCCGGAGCTCCTACGAGCAGTACTTC.

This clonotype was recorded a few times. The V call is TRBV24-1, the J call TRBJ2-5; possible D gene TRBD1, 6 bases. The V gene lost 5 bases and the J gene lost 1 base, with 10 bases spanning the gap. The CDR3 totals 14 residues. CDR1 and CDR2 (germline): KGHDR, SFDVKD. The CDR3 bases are TGTGCCACCAGTGCTCCGGACAGCCAAGAGACCCAGTACTTC. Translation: CATSAPDSQETQYF.

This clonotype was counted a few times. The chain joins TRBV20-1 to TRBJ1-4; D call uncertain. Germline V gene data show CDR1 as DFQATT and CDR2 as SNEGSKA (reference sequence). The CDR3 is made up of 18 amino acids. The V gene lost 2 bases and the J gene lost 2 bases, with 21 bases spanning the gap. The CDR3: CSARPPEGWVGTNEKLFF. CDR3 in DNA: TGCAGTGCTAGACCCCCAGAAGGGTGGGTAGGGACTAATGAAAAACTGTTTTTT.

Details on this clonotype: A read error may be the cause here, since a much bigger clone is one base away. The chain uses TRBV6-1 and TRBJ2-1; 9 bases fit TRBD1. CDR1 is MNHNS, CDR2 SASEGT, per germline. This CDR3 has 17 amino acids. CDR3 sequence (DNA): TGTGCCGGCAGTGAAGGGACAGGGTCTTTCTCCTACAATGAGCAGTTCTTC. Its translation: CAGSEGTGSFSYNEQFF.

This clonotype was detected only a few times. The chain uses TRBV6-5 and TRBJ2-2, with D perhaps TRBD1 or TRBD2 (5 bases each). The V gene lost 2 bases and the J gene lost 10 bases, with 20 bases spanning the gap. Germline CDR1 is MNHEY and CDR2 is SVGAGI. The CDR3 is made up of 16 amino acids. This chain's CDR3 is CASSYNLAGSSAELFF. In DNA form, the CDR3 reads TGTGCCAGCAGTTACAATCTGGCAGGGAGTTCGGCGGAGCTGTTTTTT.

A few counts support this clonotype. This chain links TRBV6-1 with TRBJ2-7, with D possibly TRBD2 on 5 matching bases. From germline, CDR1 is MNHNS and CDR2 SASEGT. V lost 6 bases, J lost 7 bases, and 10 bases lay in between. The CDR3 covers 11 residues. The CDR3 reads CASSFRREQYF. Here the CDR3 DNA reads TGTGCCAGCAGCTTTCGGAGGGAGCAGTACTTC.